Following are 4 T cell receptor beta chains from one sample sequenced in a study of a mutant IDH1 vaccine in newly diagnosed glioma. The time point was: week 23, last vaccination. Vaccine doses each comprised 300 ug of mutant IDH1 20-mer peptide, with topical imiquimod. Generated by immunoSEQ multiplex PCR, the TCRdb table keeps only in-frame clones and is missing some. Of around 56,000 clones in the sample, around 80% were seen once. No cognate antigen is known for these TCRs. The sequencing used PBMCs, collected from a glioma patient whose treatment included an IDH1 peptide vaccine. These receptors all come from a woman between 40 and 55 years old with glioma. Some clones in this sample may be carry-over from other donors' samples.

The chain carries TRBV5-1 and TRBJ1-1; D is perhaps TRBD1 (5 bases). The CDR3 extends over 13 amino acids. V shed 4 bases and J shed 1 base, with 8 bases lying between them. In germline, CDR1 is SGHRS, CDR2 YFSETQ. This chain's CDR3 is CASSPDKNTEAFF. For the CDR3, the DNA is TGCGCCAGCAGCCCGGACAAGAACACTGAAGCTTTCTTT. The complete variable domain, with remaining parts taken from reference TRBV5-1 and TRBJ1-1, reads KAGVTQTPRYLIKTRGQQVTLSCSPISGHRSVSWYQQTPGQGLQFLFEYFSETQRNKGNFPGRFSGRQFSNSRSEMNVSTLELGDSALYLCASSPDKNTEAFFGQGTRLTVV.

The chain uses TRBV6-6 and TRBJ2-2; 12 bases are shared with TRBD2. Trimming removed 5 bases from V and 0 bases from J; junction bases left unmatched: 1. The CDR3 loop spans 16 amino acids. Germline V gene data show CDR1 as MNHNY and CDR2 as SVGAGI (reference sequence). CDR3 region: CASSRTSGANTGELFF. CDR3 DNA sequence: TGTGCCAGCAGTCGGACTAGCGGGGCGAACACCGGGGAGCTGTTTTTT.

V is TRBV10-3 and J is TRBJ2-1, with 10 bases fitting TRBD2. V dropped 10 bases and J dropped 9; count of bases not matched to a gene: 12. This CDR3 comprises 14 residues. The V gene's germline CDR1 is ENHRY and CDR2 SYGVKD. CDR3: CATESSGGAAEQFF. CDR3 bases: TGTGCCACCGAGTCCAGCGGGGGGGCCGCTGAGCAGTTCTTC.

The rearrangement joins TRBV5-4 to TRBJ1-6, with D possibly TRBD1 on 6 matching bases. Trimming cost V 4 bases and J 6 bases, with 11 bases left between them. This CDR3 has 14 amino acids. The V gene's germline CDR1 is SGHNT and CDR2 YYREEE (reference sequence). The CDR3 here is CASSPGQSNSPLHF. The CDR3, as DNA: TGTGCCAGCAGCCCTGGACAGTCTAATTCACCCCTCCACTTT.